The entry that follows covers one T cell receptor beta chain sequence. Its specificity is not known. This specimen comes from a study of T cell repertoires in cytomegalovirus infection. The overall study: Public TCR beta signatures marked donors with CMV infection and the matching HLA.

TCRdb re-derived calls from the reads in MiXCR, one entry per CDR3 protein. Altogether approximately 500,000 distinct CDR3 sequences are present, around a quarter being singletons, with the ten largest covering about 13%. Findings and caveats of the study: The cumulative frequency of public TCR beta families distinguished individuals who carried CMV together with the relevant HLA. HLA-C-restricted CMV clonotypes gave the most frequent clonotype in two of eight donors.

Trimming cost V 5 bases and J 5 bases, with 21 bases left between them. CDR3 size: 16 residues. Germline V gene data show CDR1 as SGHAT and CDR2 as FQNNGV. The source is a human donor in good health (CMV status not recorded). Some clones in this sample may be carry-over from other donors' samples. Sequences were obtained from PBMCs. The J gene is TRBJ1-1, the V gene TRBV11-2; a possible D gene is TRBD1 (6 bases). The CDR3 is CASSPTLGVRGTEAFF. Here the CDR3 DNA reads TGTGCCAGCAGCCCGACTTTAGGGGTAAGGGGGACTGAAGCTTTCTTT.